This T cell receptor beta chain was recovered during a study of cytomegalovirus exposure and HLA in healthy donors. This clone came up a few times. Its antigen is as yet unknown. The V end was cut by 2 bases, the J end by 6 bases, with 10 bases between. In germline, CDR1 is SGDLS, CDR2 YYNGEE. The CDR3 sequence is 13 residues long. Amplification used 60 Vbeta primers and 13 Jbeta primers. Using immunoSEQ multiplex PCR, the repertoire was profiled, and TCRdb retains in-frame clones only, with some absent. The table has 110,000 to 150,000 clones, 9.4% seen once. Study conclusions and caveats: Roughly uniform sequencing depth across donors was assumed, possibly incorrectly. With later analysis, a missense DCLRE1C variant became linked to TCR beta V- and J-gene trimming.

This TCR derives from a male donor in good health and CMV-seronegative. The chain combines TRBV9 with TRBJ2-3, with D maybe TRBD2 (6 bases). The sample comprised PBMCs. The DNA of the CDR3 is TGTGCCAGCAGCGTTACGGCGGGGGATACGCAGTATTTT. It encodes CASSVTAGDTQYF.